Below, one T cell receptor (beta chain) is given with its context. Per the study methods: Nucleated cell counts were estimated from reference gene primer amplification. Measured with immunoSEQ multiplex PCR; TCRdb has only the in-frame clones, and not every one. For V, J and clone size, that table is used; D and trimming come from the DNA. The sample carries under 300,000 clones, 85% to 90% recorded once. This specimen belongs to a study of blood T cell repertoires in COVID-19. V was clipped by 8 bases and J by 4 bases; unmatched bases: 2. This CDR3 comprises 11 residues. Germline lookup yields CDR1 LNHDA and CDR2 SQIVND (reference sequence).

The chain joins TRBV19 to TRBJ2-7; 7 bases map to TRBD1. This sequence was found in a woman aged 60-75 years with COVID-19, enrolled during active disease. Sequenced material: peripheral blood. CDR3 sequence reads: CASRQGYEQYF. Written as DNA, the CDR3 is TGTGCCAGTCGACAGGGTTACGAGCAGTACTTC.